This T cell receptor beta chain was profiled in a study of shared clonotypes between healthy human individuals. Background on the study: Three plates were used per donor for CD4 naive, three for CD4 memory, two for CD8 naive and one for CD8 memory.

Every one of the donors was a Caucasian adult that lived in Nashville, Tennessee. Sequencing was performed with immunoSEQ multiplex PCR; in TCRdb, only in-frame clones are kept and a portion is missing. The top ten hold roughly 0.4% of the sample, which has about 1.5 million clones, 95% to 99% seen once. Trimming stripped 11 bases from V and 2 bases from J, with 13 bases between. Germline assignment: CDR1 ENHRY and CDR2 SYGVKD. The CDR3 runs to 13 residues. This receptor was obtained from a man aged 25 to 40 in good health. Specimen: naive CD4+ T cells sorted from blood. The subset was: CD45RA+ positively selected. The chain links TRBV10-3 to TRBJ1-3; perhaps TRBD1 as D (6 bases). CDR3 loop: CAGGPDAGNTIYF. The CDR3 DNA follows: TGTGCCGGGGGGCCGGACGCTGGAAACACCATATATTTT.